A single sample gave rise to the 30 T cell receptor beta chains below, sequenced in a study of T cell responses to AZD1222 COVID-19 vaccine. Data came from immunoSEQ multiplex PCR; TCRdb stores just in-frame clones and leaves some out. The data hold 100,000 to 150,000 clones, with over 85% observed a single time. Sequencing used peripheral blood, obtained 28 days after the second AZD1222 dose. These TCRs come from an adult who received the AZD1222 COVID-19 vaccine.

The CDR3 DNA is TGTGCCAGCAGCTTAGCGTCAGCTTACGAGCAGTACTTC. Translated, it gives CASSLASAYEQYF. The chain carries TRBV7-2 and TRBJ2-7; D remains ambiguous. Germline CDR1 reads SGHTA; CDR2 reads FQGNSA. V gave up 0 bases and J gave up 4 bases, with 7 bases separating them. CDR3 length: 13 amino acids.

The chain recombines TRBV6-5 with TRBJ1-1; D not resolved. The CDR3 sequence is 13 residues long. Trimming cost V 7 bases and J 7 bases, with 16 bases left between them. Germline V gene lookup returns CDR1 MNHEY and CDR2 SVGAGI. DNA of the CDR3: TGTGCCAGCACCCTAATGGTAGGGCGTGAAGCTTTCTTT. This encodes CASTLMVGREAFF.

This clone occurred a few times. This chain links TRBV6-2 or TRBV6-3 with TRBJ1-1, with TRBD1 matching over 7 bases. Trimming removed 2 bases from V and 7 bases from J; junction bases left unmatched: 13. CDR3 length: 16 residues. The V gene's germline CDR1 is MNHEY and CDR2 SVGEGT. The CDR3, as DNA: TGTGCCAGCAGTTACCCTAGACCGACAGGGATGAGTGAAGCTTTCTTT. Encoded protein: CASSYPRPTGMSEAFF.

This chain connects TRBV2 to TRBJ2-3, with 7 positions matching TRBD1. The germline V gene encodes CDR1 SNHLY and CDR2 FYNNEI. With V trimmed by 7 bases and J by 2 bases, 15 bases remained unmatched. This CDR3 is 17 amino acids long. CDR3 in amino acids: CASTPRLRGPITDTQYF. The CDR3 DNA is TGTGCCAGCACTCCTCGTTTGAGGGGGCCGATCACAGATACGCAGTATTTT.

This clone was observed a single time. This chain uses TRBV10-3 with TRBJ1-1; D ambiguous. CDR1 ENHRY and CDR2 SYGVKD come from the germline V gene. The CDR3 loop spans 16 amino acids. V lost 0 bases to trimming and J lost 0 bases, with 11 bases between them. CDR3 protein: CAISESYSSVNTEAFF. CDR3 nucleotides: TGTGCCATCAGTGAGTCTTATTCGTCAGTGAACACTGAAGCTTTCTTT.

This chain joins TRBV2 and TRBJ1-2; D gene uncertain. Germline V lookup: CDR1 SNHLY, CDR2 FYNNEI. The CDR3 runs to 13 residues. The V end lost 8 bases, the J end lost 7 bases, and 17 bases lay between the germline ends. CDR3 nucleotides: TGTGCCAGCCATGAGGGAAACTTCGGTGGCTACACCTTC. Residues: CASHEGNFGGYTF.

The V and J genes are TRBV20-1 and TRBJ2-7; TRBD1 might be the D (6 bases). With 3 bases removed from V and 2 bases from J, the gap between germline ends came to 11 bases. The germline V gene encodes CDR1 DFQATT and CDR2 SNEGSKA (reference sequence). The CDR3 extends over 13 amino acids. This CDR3 is CSASGTTAYEQYF. DNA for the CDR3: TGCAGTGCTAGTGGGACAACAGCCTACGAGCAGTACTTC.

This chain uses TRBV29-1 with TRBJ2-7; D unresolved. The CDR3 is 13 amino acids. Trimming removed 5 bases at V and 5 bases at J, with 16 bases between. Germline V lookup: CDR1 SQVTM, CDR2 ANQGSEA. DNA for the CDR3: TGCAGCGTTTCCACGGTAGCAGGTAACGAGCAGTACTTC. Translating it yields CSVSTVAGNEQYF.

The chain joins TRBV6-5 to TRBJ1-5, with D possibly matching TRBD1 (5 bases). V lost 5 bases and J lost 5, with 10 bases in between. The CDR3 extends over 13 amino acids. The germline V gene encodes CDR1 MNHEY and CDR2 SVGAGI. For the CDR3, the DNA is TGTGCCAGCAGTCCGGGACCGGATCAGCCCCAGCATTTT. Translated: CASSPGPDQPQHF.

The rearrangement joins TRBV2 to TRBJ1-2; maybe TRBD1 (6 bases). The CDR3 has 14 amino acids. Between the trimmed V and J ends, which lost 4 bases and 6 bases, there was a span of 15 bases. CDR1 SNHLY and CDR2 FYNNEI come from the germline V gene. The CDR3 bases are TGTGCCAGCAGTGGCCGGGGGCAGGATGATGGCTACACCTTC. As protein: CASSGRGQDDGYTF.

The chain links TRBV4-1 to TRBJ1-2; TRBD1 might be the D (6 bases). Germline CDR1 reads MGHRA; CDR2 reads YSYEKL. V was clipped by 1 base and J by 6 bases, with 18 bases between them. The CDR3 covers 16 residues. CDR3: CASSQGTGAGADGYTF. CDR3 bases: TGCGCCAGCAGCCAAGGGACCGGTGCAGGGGCCGATGGCTACACCTTC.

The V gene is TRBV29-1, the J gene TRBJ1-5; a weak D match, TRBD1 (5 bases). Deletions cut 4 bases from V and 6 bases from J, with 10 bases between. The CDR3 totals 12 residues. CDR1 is SQVTM and CDR2 is ANQGSEA in the germline V gene. The CDR3 sequence is CSVGGEGQPQHF. CDR3 sequence (DNA): TGCAGCGTTGGGGGGGAAGGTCAGCCCCAGCATTTT.

Only a few counts were recorded for this clone. The chain employs TRBV19 and TRBJ2-7; 9 positions match TRBD1. The germline V gene encodes CDR1 LNHDA and CDR2 SQIVND (reference sequence). The CDR3 runs to 15 residues. Unmatched junction bases numbered 11, after V lost 4 bases and J lost 7 bases. CDR3 amino acids: CASSTSGTGTWEQYF. DNA of the CDR3: TGTGCCAGTAGTACATCCGGGACAGGGACTTGGGAGCAGTACTTC.

This rearrangement joins TRBV24-1 to TRBJ2-1; 8 bases are shared with TRBD2. V shed 2 bases, J shed 4 bases, and the junction held 9 bases outside the gene matches. Per the germline V gene, CDR1 is KGHDR and CDR2 is SFDVKD. This CDR3 region has 17 residues. CDR3 coding DNA: TGTGCCACCAGTGATTCCATTAGCGGGGCCAAATACAATGAGCAGTTCTTC. The encoded protein is CATSDSISGAKYNEQFF.

The chain links TRBV27 to TRBJ2-2; D might be TRBD1 (6 bases). The germline CDR1 and CDR2 sequences are MNHEY and SMNVEV (reference sequence). CDR3 length equals 16 residues. V gave up 3 bases and J gave up 3 bases, with 14 bases separating them. CDR3 residues: CASSFKGQIHTGELFF. The CDR3 bases are TGTGCCAGCAGTTTTAAAGGACAGATACACACCGGGGAGCTGTTTTTT.

This rearrangement joins TRBV6-5 to TRBJ1-2; D is undetermined. The germline CDR1 and CDR2 sequences are MNHEY and SVGAGI. This CDR3 has 15 residues. Trimming stripped 0 bases from V and 2 bases from J, with 10 bases between. CDR3 nucleotides: TGTGCCAGCAGTTACTCGCGAGCCACCAACTATGGCTACACCTTC. It is translated as CASSYSRATNYGYTF.

The genes are TRBV10-3 and TRBJ1-1; 7 nucleotides match TRBD1. The length of the CDR3 is 16 residues. Germline-derived CDR1 and CDR2 are ENHRY and SYGVKD. Trimming cost V 3 bases and J 1 base; bases outside gene matches: 8. Here the CDR3 reads CAISDRQGVGNTEAFF. In DNA form, the CDR3 reads TGTGCCATCAGTGACCGACAGGGTGTAGGGAACACTGAAGCTTTCTTT.

The chain links TRBV3-1 (or the pseudogene TRBV3-2) to TRBJ2-7; 13 nucleotides align to TRBD2. Trimming took 1 base from V and 5 from J; bases not matched to a gene: 14. This CDR3 is built from 19 residues. Germline CDR1 reads LGHDT; CDR2 reads YNNKEL (reference sequence). The CDR3: CASSQVSPGLAGAGNEQYF. The CDR3 region has the DNA TGTGCCAGCAGCCAAGTTAGCCCCGGACTAGCGGGAGCCGGGAACGAGCAGTACTTC.

The V gene is TRBV3-1 (or the pseudogene TRBV3-2), the J gene TRBJ2-7; 9 bases are shared with TRBD2. Per germline, CDR1 LGHDT and CDR2 YNNKEL (reference sequence). The CDR3 is 14 amino acids. Trimming at V came to 5 bases and at J to 4 bases, leaving 6 bases not matched to a gene. The CDR3 reads CASSIRLAAYEQYF. CDR3 sequence (DNA): TGTGCCAGCAGCATAAGACTAGCGGCGTACGAGCAGTACTTC.

The genes are TRBV7-9 and TRBJ1-1, with D uncertain. Looked up from germline, CDR1 is SEHNR and CDR2 is FQNEAQ (reference sequence). The CDR3 contains 14 residues. The V and J ends lost 0 bases and 4 bases respectively, with 9 bases between them. Written as DNA, the CDR3 is TGTGCCAGCAGCTTAGCATTAGTAGGCACTGAAGCTTTCTTT. It encodes CASSLALVGTEAFF.

This CDR3 reads CASSLGGANQPQHF. The CDR3 nucleotides are TGTGCCAGCAGCTTGGGGGGCGCCAATCAGCCCCAGCATTTT. The V gene is TRBV7-9, the J gene TRBJ1-5, with TRBD1 as a possible D gene (6 bases). The germline V gene encodes CDR1 SEHNR and CDR2 FQNEAQ (reference sequence). The CDR3 extends over 14 amino acids. V was cut by 3 bases and J by 3 bases, with 9 bases left in between.

CDR3 in amino acids: CASSDRLNQPQHF. The CDR3 DNA reads as TGTGCCAGCAGTGACAGGCTTAATCAGCCCCAGCATTTT. This chain uses TRBV2 with TRBJ1-5; D is unclear. V was cut by 3 bases and J by 4 bases, with 7 bases left in between. Germline V CDR1 and CDR2: SNHLY, FYNNEI. The CDR3 is made up of 13 amino acids.

The V and J genes are TRBV6-1 and TRBJ2-2; 11 nucleotides line up with TRBD1. The CDR3 is 16 residues long. Trimming removed 2 bases from V and 3 bases from J; junction bases left unmatched: 2. Germline V lookup: CDR1 MNHNS, CDR2 SASEGT. CDR3 loop: CASSERDRGYTGELFF. The CDR3 DNA sequence: TGTGCCAGCAGTGAACGGGACAGGGGGTACACCGGGGAGCTGTTTTTT.

The rearrangement joins TRBV6-5 to TRBJ1-2, with 10 bases aligning to TRBD1. The trim removed 7 bases at V and 3 bases at J, leaving 5 bases unmatched. Germline V lookup: CDR1 MNHEY, CDR2 SVGAGI. The CDR3 is 14 residues long. CDR3 in DNA: TGTGCCAGCACCCCGACAGGGGGCTACTATGGCTACACCTTC. It yields the protein CASTPTGGYYGYTF.

The chain is built from TRBV30 and TRBJ2-7; 10 positions match TRBD2. This CDR3 is 16 amino acids long. CDR1 and CDR2 from the germline V gene are GTSNPN and SVGIG (reference sequence). With 4 bases clipped from V and 3 bases from J, the junction kept 12 bases outside the gene matches. In DNA, the CDR3 is TGTGCCTGGAAATATGAGGCGGGACTAGCGAGCTACGAGCAGTACTTC. Translation gives CAWKYEAGLASYEQYF.

The V gene is TRBV18, the J gene TRBJ1-2; 7 nucleotides line up with TRBD1. The trim removed 4 bases at V and 4 bases at J, leaving 9 bases unmatched. Germline V gene sequence: CDR1 KGHSH, CDR2 LQKENI. This CDR3 spans 15 amino acids. DNA of the CDR3: TGTGCCAGCTCACTAGGGGGACAGTCCCTCTATGGCTACACCTTC. It yields the protein CASSLGGQSLYGYTF.

The rearrangement links TRBV18 to TRBJ2-1; D tentatively reads TRBD1 or TRBD2 (5 bases each). Trimming took off 1 base at V and 6 bases at J, with 13 bases between the two ends. CDR1 is KGHSH and CDR2 is LQKENI in the germline V gene. This CDR3 contains 15 residues. CDR3 nucleotides: TGTGCCAGCTCACCACTCGTCACAGGAGGCAATGAGCAGTTCTTC. This sequence encodes CASSPLVTGGNEQFF. The full variable domain, its missing parts supplied by reference TRBV18 and TRBJ2-1, is NAGVMQNPRHLVRRRGQEARLRCSPMKGHSHVYWYRQLPEEGLKFMVYLQKENIIDESGMPKERFSAEFPKEGPSILRIQQVVRGDSAAYFCASSPLVTGGNEQFFGPGTRLTVL.

The chain is built from TRBV29-1 and TRBJ1-1; no clear D. The CDR3 sequence is 10 residues long. The V and J ends lost 6 bases and 12 bases respectively, with 14 bases between them. Germline CDR1 reads SQVTM; CDR2 reads ANQGSEA. In DNA form, the CDR3 reads TGCAGCGTCCGGGAGGAGACGACTTTCTTT. It codes for CSVREETTFF.

The J gene is TRBJ1-5, the V gene TRBV19, with a weak D call TRBD1 (6 bases). Trimming took 5 bases from V and 0 from J, leaving 8 bases between them. Germline loops: CDR1 LNHDA, CDR2 SQIVND (reference sequence). The CDR3 length is 14 residues. The CDR3 bases are TGTGCCAGTAGTGGCAGGGGTAGCAATCAGCCCCAGCATTTT. It encodes CASSGRGSNQPQHF.

This chain uses TRBV18 with TRBJ2-2; 8 bases map to TRBD1. The trim removed 5 bases at V and 3 bases at J, leaving 8 bases unmatched. CDR1 and CDR2 from the germline V gene are KGHSH and LQKENI. This CDR3 region has 16 residues. The CDR3 is CASSYLGTGDTGELFF. The CDR3 DNA is TGTGCCAGCTCATACCTCGGGACAGGTGACACCGGGGAGCTGTTTTTT. The whole variable domain, filled in from reference TRBV18 and TRBJ2-2, reads NAGVMQNPRHLVRRRGQEARLRCSPMKGHSHVYWYRQLPEEGLKFMVYLQKENIIDESGMPKERFSAEFPKEGPSILRIQQVVRGDSAAYFCASSYLGTGDTGELFFGEGSRLTVL.